The next 25 T cell receptor beta chains were all read from a single sample in a study of tumor and adjacent non-tumor tissue in lung cancer. TCRbeta libraries were built with three rounds of nested PCR, modified from ARM-PCR. TCRdb analysed the multiplex PCR reads with MiXCR anew, one entry per CDR3 protein. The profile shows some 120,000 distinct CDR3 sequences, about 66% of them singletons. The template was RNA from unsorted bulk tissue. Sequencing was done on a sample of lung tumor tissue. The receptor set was obtained from a young man with non-small cell lung cancer.

A few counts support this clonotype. The V and J genes are TRBV20-1 and TRBJ2-1; no firm D call. Germline loops: CDR1 DFQATT, CDR2 SNEGSKA (reference sequence). Deletions cut 5 bases from V and 9 bases from J, with 20 bases between. The CDR3 runs to 14 residues. The CDR3 coding sequence is TGCAGTGCTTTCCCCGCGAGCGAGTGGGGTGAGCAGTTCTTC. Residues: CSAFPASEWGEQFF.

This clonotype was seen more than once but under ten times. The chain has TRBV11-2 and TRBJ1-1; D is unclear. Between the trimmed V and J ends, which lost 2 bases and 6 bases, there was a span of 10 bases. Germline CDR1 is SGHAT and CDR2 is FQNNGV. This CDR3 has 13 residues. The CDR3 here is CASSLIRCPEAFF. In DNA, the CDR3 is TGTGCCAGCAGCTTAATCAGGTGTCCTGAAGCTTTCTTT.

To note about this clonotype: Compared with germline, one end of the junction differs, possibly owing to a read error. The genes are TRBV29-1 and TRBJ2-3, with unresolved D. CDR3 length equals 11 residues. CDR1 and CDR2 from the germline V gene are SQVTM and ANQGSEA. DNA for the CDR3: TGCAGCGTTGGTTTGAGAGATACGCATTATTTT. Translated: CSVGLRDTHYF.

This clonotype has just a few counts. Likely a read error: the CDR3 ends without its conserved phenylalanine or tryptophan. The chain combines TRBV20-1 with TRBJ2-1; 7 nucleotides match TRBD1. This CDR3 contains 12 residues. V was clipped by 6 bases and J by 8 bases; unmatched bases: 7. Germline lookup yields CDR1 DFQATT and CDR2 SNEGSKA (reference sequence). Here the CDR3 DNA reads TGCAGTGCCAAGAGACAGGGTCATGAGCAGTTCCTC. Translation gives CSAKRQGHEQFL.

This clonotype was found a few times. One end of the junction varies from germline; a read error may be responsible. The chain employs TRBV5-6 and TRBJ2-1; D may match TRBD1 or TRBD2 (5 bases each). Germline assignment: CDR1 SGHDT and CDR2 YYEEEE. The CDR3 has 16 amino acids. In nucleotides, the CDR3 is TGTGCCAGCAGCTTGGATCTGTCGGGGATGGGGGATGAGCAGTCCTTC. It specifies CASSLDLSGMGDEQSF.

As concerns this clonotype: The conserved closing phenylalanine or tryptophan is absent in this CDR3, likely reflecting a read error. The chain has TRBV29-1 and TRBJ2-7; tentatively, D is TRBD1 (5 bases). CDR1 and CDR2 from the germline V gene are SQVTM and ANQGSEA. This CDR3 contains 13 residues. The CDR3 spells CSVRQEQGYEQYI. CDR3 DNA: TGCAGCGTCCGTCAGGAGCAGGGATACGAACAGTACATC.

This clonotype came up a few times. The chain carries TRBV7-9 and TRBJ1-2, with D possibly being TRBD1 (6 bases). The CDR3 extends over 12 amino acids. V was clipped by 3 bases and J by 9 bases, with 11 bases between them. CDR1 SEHNR and CDR2 FQNEAQ come from the germline V gene (reference sequence). The CDR3 nucleotides are TGTGCCAGCAGCTTTGAGGGGGGACGCTACACCTTC. Translating it yields CASSFEGGRYTF.

The rearrangement uses TRBV6-4 and TRBJ2-5; D may be TRBD1 (6 bases). Germline loops: CDR1 MRHNA, CDR2 SNTAGT. CDR3 size: 15 residues. The germline V and J ends were trimmed by 10 bases and 2 bases, with 20 bases remaining between them. CDR3 in amino acids: CATSPLGTRQETQYF. CDR3 sequence (DNA): TGTGCCACCAGCCCCCTTGGGACACGGCAAGAGACCCAGTACTTC.

This clonotype was detected a few times. The V gene is TRBV6-1, the J gene TRBJ1-2; the match to TRBD1 covers 7 bases. Trimming removed 6 bases from V and 2 bases from J; junction bases left unmatched: 3. Looked up from germline, CDR1 is MNHNS and CDR2 is SASEGT. There are 13 residues in the CDR3. The CDR3 is CASRGQVNYGYTF. The DNA for the CDR3 is TGTGCCAGCAGAGGACAGGTGAACTATGGCTACACCTTC.

In the case of this clonotype: A read error is possible here, since a much larger clone lies one base away. The chain employs TRBV20-1 and TRBJ1-4; D not resolved. The CDR3 totals 11 residues. Germline CDR1 is DFQATT and CDR2 is SNEGSKA (reference sequence). Trimming took off 7 bases at V and 8 bases at J, with 11 bases between the two ends. CDR3 bases: TGCAGTGTTTACCAAGGGGAAAAACTGTTTTTT. Protein sequence: CSVYQGEKLFF.

About this clonotype: A much larger clone differs from this one at a single base, so this may be a read error. J is TRBJ2-2 and V is TRBV12-3 or TRBV12-4; tentatively, D is TRBD1 or TRBD2 (5 bases each). The V end was cut by 3 bases, the J end by 8 bases, with 19 bases between. The CDR3 has 16 residues. In nucleotides, the CDR3 is TGTGCCAGCAGTTTTACCGGGACCTCGAGTCAGGGGGAGCTGTTTTTT. As protein: CASSFTGTSSQGELFF.

A word on this clonotype: Being one base from a much bigger clone, this may be a read error. This chain connects TRBV20-1 to TRBJ2-5, with D possibly being TRBD2 (7 bases). Germline V lookup: CDR1 DFQATT, CDR2 SNEGSKA (reference sequence). The CDR3 is 14 residues long. The CDR3 coding sequence is TGCAGTGCTAGTTTCCTGGGGGCGGGAGAGATCCAGTACTTC. Protein sequence: CSASFLGAGEIQYF.

The gene calls are TRBV4-1 and TRBJ2-5; 10 positions agree with TRBD2. V gave up 1 base and J gave up 2 bases; unmatched junction bases: 10. Germline loops: CDR1 MGHRA, CDR2 YSYEKL. The CDR3 extends over 18 amino acids. CDR3 nucleotide sequence: TGCGCCAGCAGCCAAGGTTGGGGACTAGCGTTTAGGCAAGAGACCCAGTACTTC. Translating gives CASSQGWGLAFRQETQYF.

Many counts were recorded for this clonotype. The chain combines TRBV12-3 or TRBV12-4 with TRBJ1-1, with a weak D call TRBD1 (5 bases). The CDR3 loop spans 14 amino acids. The ends were cut back, 0 bases at V and 4 bases at J, with 9 bases in the middle. The CDR3 sequence is CASSLAQARTEAFF. DNA of the CDR3: TGTGCCAGCAGTTTAGCACAGGCACGCACTGAAGCTTTCTTT.

This clonotype was seen repeatedly, ten times or more. The chain joins TRBV6-5 to TRBJ1-4; D is unclear. The CDR3 spans 13 residues. Trimming cost V 3 bases and J 4 bases, with 6 bases left between them. In germline, CDR1 is MNHEY, CDR2 SVGAGI. The CDR3 reads CASSYTLNEKLFF. Written as DNA, the CDR3 is TGTGCCAGCAGTTATACGCTTAATGAAAAACTGTTTTTT.

In its sample, this clonotype was seen many times. The chain is built from TRBV20-1 and TRBJ2-5, with 11 positions matching TRBD2. The germline CDR1 and CDR2 sequences are DFQATT and SNEGSKA (reference sequence). V was pared by 3 bases and J by 4 bases, with 7 bases of the junction left unmatched. The CDR3 is 15 amino acids. This chain's CDR3 is CSARLLAGGAETQYF. In nucleotides, the CDR3 is TGCAGTGCTAGGTTGCTAGCGGGAGGAGCAGAGACCCAGTACTTC.

This clonotype was picked up one time. No conserved phenylalanine or tryptophan ends this CDR3, so it is likely a read error. The CDR3 DNA reads as TGTACCAGCAGCTTGGTACAGAGAAACACTGAAGCTTTCCTT. This translates into CTSSLVQRNTEAFL. The chain carries TRBV11-2 and TRBJ1-1; D remains unclear. The CDR3 contains 14 residues. CDR1 is SGHAT, CDR2 FQNNGV, per germline.

For this clonotype: A read error may produce the germline difference seen at one junction end. The chain recombines TRBV20-1 with TRBJ1-2, with D unresolved. There are 13 residues in the CDR3. CDR1 and CDR2 from the germline V gene are DFQATT and SNEGSKA (reference sequence). The CDR3 bases are TGTAGTGCTAGACGAGTGAGGAAATATGGCTACACCTTC. Encoded protein: CSARRVRKYGYTF.

This clonotype was seen a single time. This clone may be a read error of a much larger clone one base away. This chain links TRBV20-1 with TRBJ2-2, with D possibly being TRBD2 (5 bases). Germline V lookup: CDR1 DFQATT, CDR2 SNEGSKA (reference sequence). This CDR3 contains 13 residues. CDR3: CSTSSANTGELFF. The CDR3 DNA is TGCAGTACTAGTTCGGCGAACACCGGGGAGCTGTTTTTT.

This clonotype was found many times. The genes are TRBV12-3 or TRBV12-4 and TRBJ1-1; D perhaps matches TRBD1 (5 bases). This CDR3 has 13 residues. The V and J ends lost 6 bases and 6 bases respectively, with 14 bases between them. The CDR3 sequence is CASRIGASAEAFF. CDR3 coding DNA: TGTGCCAGCAGAATAGGGGCTAGCGCTGAAGCTTTCTTT.

This clonotype was detected many times. The chain couples TRBV20-1 to TRBJ1-2, with D possibly TRBD1 on 6 matching bases. The CDR3 has 12 amino acids. Germline loops: CDR1 DFQATT, CDR2 SNEGSKA (reference sequence). The ends were cut back, 3 bases at V and 8 bases at J, with 13 bases in the middle. The CDR3 region has the DNA TGCAGTGCTAGTTTGGGGGCGCGGGGCTACACCTTC. This codes for CSASLGARGYTF.

A single count supports this clonotype. A much larger clone lies a single base off, so this may be a read error. This chain joins TRBV5-4 and TRBJ2-1; D not certain. Trimming shortened V by 9 bases and J by 5 bases, and 18 bases separated the two germline ends. The CDR3 has 14 amino acids. CDR1 is SGHNT and CDR2 is YYREEE in the germline V gene (reference sequence). CDR3 region: CANSFPGRHNEQFF. CDR3 DNA: TGTGCCAACAGTTTCCCGGGCCGCCACAATGAGCAGTTCTTC.

A word on this clonotype: A read error is possible here, since a much larger clone lies one base away. The chain employs TRBV6-5 and TRBJ2-7; 8 bases agree with TRBD1. From germline, CDR1 is MNHEY and CDR2 SVGAGI. The CDR3 has 20 residues. The CDR3 is CVSSKGETGDDLPGFYEQYF. The CDR3 DNA follows: TGTGTCAGCAGTAAGGGGGAGACAGGGGACGACCTACCGGGCTTCTACGAGCAGTACTTC.

In the case of this clonotype: At one end the junction does not follow the germline gene, possibly because of a read error. The V gene is TRBV20-1, the J gene TRBJ2-3; the D is unclear. This CDR3 has 14 amino acids. From germline, CDR1 is DFQATT and CDR2 SNEGSKA (reference sequence). This chain's CDR3 is CSAYWRSSTDTQYF. CDR3 nucleotides: TGCAGTGCCTACTGGAGATCTAGTACAGATACGCAATATTTT.

To note about this clonotype: This may be a read error: a much more frequent sequence differs by one nucleotide. CDR3: CASRIINRDGTEAFF. CDR3 DNA sequence: TGTGCCAGCAGAATAATTAACAGGGATGGCACTGAAGCTTTCTTT. This chain joins TRBV6-6 and TRBJ1-1; perhaps TRBD1 as D (6 bases). The length of the CDR3 is 15 residues. Per the germline V gene, CDR1 is MNHNY and CDR2 is SVGAGI (reference sequence). V lost 6 bases and J 4 bases, leaving 18 bases between the germline ends.